The 13 T cell receptor beta chains reported below all come from one sample, sequenced in a study of Graves' ophthalmopathy and Graves' hyperthyroidism. The authors amplified TCR beta CDR3 regions, and they did so from RNA transcripts for repertoire sequencing. HTBI-primed first-round RT-PCR preceded second-round multiplex PCR. TCRdb itself ran the multiplex PCR reads through MiXCR, one entry per CDR3 protein. The sample has roughly 610,000 distinct CDR3 sequences; 22% are singletons. The sample comprised peripheral blood. The receptors were sampled from a woman aged 18-29 years with stable Graves' hyperthyroidism. Some clones in this sample may be carry-over from other donors' samples.

J is TRBJ2-7 and V is TRBV2; D is uncertain. Trimming took 10 bases from V and 4 from J, leaving 14 bases between them. Germline CDR1 SNHLY, CDR2 FYNNEI. The CDR3 sequence is 12 residues long. In DNA form, the CDR3 reads TGTGCCACCACGGTGCCCCCATACGAGCAGTACTTC. It encodes CATTVPPYEQYF.

The gene calls are TRBV15 and TRBJ2-7; possibly TRBD2 for D (5 bases). Germline lookup yields CDR1 LNHNV and CDR2 YYDKDF (reference sequence). Trimming removed 1 base from V and 3 bases from J, with 13 bases in between. This CDR3 region has 15 residues. DNA of the CDR3: TGTGCCACCAGCAGAGCTGAGGGCCCTAACTACGAGCAGTACTTC. The encoded protein is CATSRAEGPNYEQYF.

The chain links TRBV11-2 to TRBJ1-1, with 7 nucleotides matching TRBD1. This CDR3 has 13 residues. V shed 5 bases and J 8 bases; nucleotides not matched to a gene: 8. CDR1 and CDR2 (germline): SGHAT, FQNNGV. This chain's CDR3 is CASSGRQGSEAFF. CDR3 nucleotides: TGTGCCAGCAGCGGACGACAGGGTTCGGAAGCTTTCTTT.

This rearrangement joins TRBV6-1 to TRBJ2-5; a weak D match, TRBD2 (6 bases). The CDR3 contains 14 residues. The germline CDR1 and CDR2 sequences are MNHNS and SASEGT. Trimming removed 6 bases at V and 3 bases at J, with 14 bases between. CDR3 coding DNA: TGTGCCAGCAGAAGGACTGGCGGGGAAGAGACCCAGTACTTC. It codes for CASRRTGGEETQYF.

The table lists this clonotype with a few counts. The rearrangement uses TRBV3-1 and TRBJ2-4; weak D call: TRBD2 (5 bases). This CDR3 is built from 15 residues. In germline, CDR1 is LGHDT, CDR2 YNNKEL (reference sequence). V was clipped by 3 bases and J by 0 bases, with 9 bases between them. The CDR3 DNA reads as TGTGCCAGCAGCCACCGGACTTTAGCCAAAAACATTCAGTACTTC. This sequence encodes CASSHRTLAKNIQYF.

This clonotype showed up many times. The rearrangement uses TRBV6-1 and TRBJ1-2, with 7 bases fitting TRBD1. The germline V gene encodes CDR1 MNHNS and CDR2 SASEGT. The CDR3 runs 15 residues. V was pared by 2 bases and J by 4 bases, with 7 bases of the junction left unmatched. The CDR3, as DNA: TGTGCCAGCAGTGAACCCGGACAGGTTTTCTATGGCTACACCTTC. Its protein product is CASSEPGQVFYGYTF.

The chain joins TRBV12-3 or TRBV12-4 to TRBJ1-1; possibly TRBD1 for D (6 bases). The CDR3 length is 17 residues. Deletions cut 1 base from V and 5 bases from J, with 20 bases between. DNA for the CDR3: TGTGCCAGCAGTTTAGAGGGCGGGCCGGGGGCGCGAACTGAAGCTTTCTTT. Its protein is CASSLEGGPGARTEAFF.

Of note for this clonotype: An end of the junction differs from the germline gene, which may be a read error. This chain links TRBV5-1 with TRBJ1-1; 8 bases are shared with TRBD1. This CDR3 is built from 14 residues. Germline CDR1 SGHRS, CDR2 YFSETQ. The CDR3 here is CAISLGAGGTKAFF. CDR3 DNA: TGCGCCATCAGCTTGGGGGCAGGGGGCACTAAAGCTTTCTTT.

This clonotype was counted at least ten times. Sequence at one end of the junction differs from germline and may be a read error. The V and J genes are TRBV12-3 or TRBV12-4 and TRBJ1-5; D is unresolved. The CDR3 covers 15 residues. CDR3 nucleotides: TGTGCCAACAGTGGCAGGAATTTTAGCAATCAGCCCCAGCATTTT. It yields the protein CANSGRNFSNQPQHF.

In its sample, this clonotype was seen many times. The V and J genes are TRBV5-1 and TRBJ2-6; D is undetermined. The CDR3 loop spans 16 amino acids. V was clipped by 0 bases and J by 0 bases, with 7 bases between them. Germline CDR1 and CDR2: SGHRS and YFSETQ. CDR3 in amino acids: CASSLAVLSGANVLTF. DNA of the CDR3: TGCGCCAGCAGCTTGGCTGTGCTCTCTGGGGCCAACGTCCTGACTTTC.

This clonotype was counted many times. The V and J genes are TRBV6-1 and TRBJ2-5; D could derive from TRBD1 or TRBD2 (5 bases each). The germline V gene has CDR1 MNHNS and CDR2 SASEGT. The V end lost 5 bases, the J end lost 9 bases, and 19 bases lay between the germline ends. The length of the CDR3 is 14 residues. Written as DNA, the CDR3 is TGTGCCAGCAGTAAGCCGGGACCACGAACATCCCAGTACTTC. Translating it yields CASSKPGPRTSQYF.

This clonotype has more than one count but fewer than ten. A clone one base away is much larger, so this may be a read error. V usage is TRBV29-1 and J usage is TRBJ1-1; a weak D match, TRBD1 (6 bases). Germline V gene sequence: CDR1 SQVTM, CDR2 ANQGSEA. CDR3 length: 12 amino acids. This CDR3 reads CSAQTGGTEACF. The DNA of the CDR3 is TGCAGCGCCCAGACAGGAGGGACTGAAGCTTGCTTT.

There are many counts of this clonotype. The chain couples TRBV11-1 to TRBJ2-7; weak D call: TRBD1 (6 bases). This CDR3 has 14 residues. Germline CDR1 is SGHAT and CDR2 is FQDESV (reference sequence). With 5 bases removed from V and 2 bases from J, the gap between germline ends came to 13 bases. The CDR3 loop is CASSNPGQAYEQYF. The CDR3 coding sequence is TGTGCCAGCAGCAATCCGGGACAAGCCTACGAGCAGTACTTC.